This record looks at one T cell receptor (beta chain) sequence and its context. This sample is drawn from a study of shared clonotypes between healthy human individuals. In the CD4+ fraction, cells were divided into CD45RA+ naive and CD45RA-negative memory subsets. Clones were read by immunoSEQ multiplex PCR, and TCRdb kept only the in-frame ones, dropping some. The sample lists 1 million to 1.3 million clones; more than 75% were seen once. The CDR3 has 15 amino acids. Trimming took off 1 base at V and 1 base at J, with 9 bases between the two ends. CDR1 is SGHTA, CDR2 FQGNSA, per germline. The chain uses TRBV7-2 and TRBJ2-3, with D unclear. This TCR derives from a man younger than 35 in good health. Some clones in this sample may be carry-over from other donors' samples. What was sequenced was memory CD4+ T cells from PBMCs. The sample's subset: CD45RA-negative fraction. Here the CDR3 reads CASSLEYKRTDTQYF. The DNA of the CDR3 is TGTGCCAGCAGCTTAGAATATAAACGCACAGATACGCAGTATTTT.